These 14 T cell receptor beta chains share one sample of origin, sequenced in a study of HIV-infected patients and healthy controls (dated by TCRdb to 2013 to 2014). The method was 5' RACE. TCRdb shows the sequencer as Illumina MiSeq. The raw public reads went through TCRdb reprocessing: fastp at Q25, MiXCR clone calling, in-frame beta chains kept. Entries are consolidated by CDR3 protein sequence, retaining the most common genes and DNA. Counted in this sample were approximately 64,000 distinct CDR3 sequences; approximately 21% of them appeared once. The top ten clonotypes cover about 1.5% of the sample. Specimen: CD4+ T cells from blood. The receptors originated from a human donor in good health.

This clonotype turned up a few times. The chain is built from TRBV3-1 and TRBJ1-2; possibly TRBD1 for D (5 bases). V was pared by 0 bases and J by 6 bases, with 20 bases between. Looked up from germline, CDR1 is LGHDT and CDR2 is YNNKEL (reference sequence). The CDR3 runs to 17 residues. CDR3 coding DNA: TGTGCCAGCAGCCAAGACCCCGGGACCCCGGGCGACCATGGCTACACCTTC. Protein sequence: CASSQDPGTPGDHGYTF.

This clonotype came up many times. The CDR3 is CASSELGAGYNEQFF. The CDR3 DNA reads as TGTGCCAGCAGTGAATTAGGGGCCGGGTACAATGAGCAGTTCTTC. The genes are TRBV6-1 and TRBJ2-1; D perhaps matches TRBD1 (5 bases). Germline CDR1 MNHNS, CDR2 SASEGT. Trimming took off 2 bases at V and 4 bases at J, with 12 bases between the two ends. CDR3 length equals 15 residues.

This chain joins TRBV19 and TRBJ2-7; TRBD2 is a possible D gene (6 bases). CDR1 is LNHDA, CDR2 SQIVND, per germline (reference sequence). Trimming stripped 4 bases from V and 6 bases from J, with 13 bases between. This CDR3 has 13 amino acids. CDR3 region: CASSTLRDSEQYF. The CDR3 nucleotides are TGTGCCAGTAGTACACTCCGGGACTCCGAGCAGTACTTC.

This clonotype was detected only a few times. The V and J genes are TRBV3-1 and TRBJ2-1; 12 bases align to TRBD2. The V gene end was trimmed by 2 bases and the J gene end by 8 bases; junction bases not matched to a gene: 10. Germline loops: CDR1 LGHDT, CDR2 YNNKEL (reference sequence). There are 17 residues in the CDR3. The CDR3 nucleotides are TGTGCCAGCAGCCAAAGGGCTAGCGGGAGGGCCGCCTATGAGCAGTTCTTC. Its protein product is CASSQRASGRAAYEQFF.

The CDR3 DNA reads as TGTGCCAGCAGAGCCGGGAGTTCCAATGAGCAGTTCTTC. Its translation is CASRAGSSNEQFF. This chain links TRBV2 with TRBJ2-1; D is perhaps TRBD2 (6 bases). Germline V lookup: CDR1 SNHLY, CDR2 FYNNEI. V was clipped by 6 bases and J by 6 bases, with 12 bases between them. The CDR3 extends over 13 amino acids.

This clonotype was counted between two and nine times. This CDR3 is CASSLYSGATNEKLFF. The CDR3 nucleotides read TGTGCCAGCAGCTTATATTCAGGGGCAACTAATGAAAAACTGTTTTTT. V usage is TRBV7-2 and J usage is TRBJ1-4; TRBD1 is a possible D gene (6 bases). The CDR3 length is 16 residues. Germline CDR1 reads SGHTA; CDR2 reads FQGNSA. Trimming removed 2 bases at V and 0 bases at J, with 10 bases between. Supplemented by reference TRBV7-2 and TRBJ1-4, the full variable domain reads GAGVSQSPSNKVTEKGKDVELRCDPISGHTALYWYRQSLGQGLEFLIYFQGNSAPDKSGLPSDRFSAERTGGSVSTLTIQRTQQEDSAVYLCASSLYSGATNEKLFFGSGTQLSVL.

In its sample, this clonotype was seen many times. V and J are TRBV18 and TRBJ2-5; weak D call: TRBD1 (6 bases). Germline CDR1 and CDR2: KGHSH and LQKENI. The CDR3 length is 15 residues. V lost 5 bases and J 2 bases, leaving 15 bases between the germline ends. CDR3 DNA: TGTGCCAGCTCAGCCCAGAGGGGACAACAAGAGACCCAGTACTTC. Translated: CASSAQRGQQETQYF.

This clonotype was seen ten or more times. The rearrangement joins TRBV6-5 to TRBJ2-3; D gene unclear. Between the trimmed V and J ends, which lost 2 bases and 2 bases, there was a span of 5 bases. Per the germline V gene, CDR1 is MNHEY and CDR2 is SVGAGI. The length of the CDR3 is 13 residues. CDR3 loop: CASSYPTTDTQYF. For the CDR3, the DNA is TGTGCCAGCAGTTACCCGACCACAGATACGCAGTATTTT.

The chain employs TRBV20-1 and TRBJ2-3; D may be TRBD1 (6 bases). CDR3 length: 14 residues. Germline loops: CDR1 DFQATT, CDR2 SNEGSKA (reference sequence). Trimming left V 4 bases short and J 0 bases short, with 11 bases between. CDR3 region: CSAIRDMSTDTQYF. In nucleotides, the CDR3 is TGCAGTGCTATCCGGGACATGAGCACAGATACGCAGTATTTT.

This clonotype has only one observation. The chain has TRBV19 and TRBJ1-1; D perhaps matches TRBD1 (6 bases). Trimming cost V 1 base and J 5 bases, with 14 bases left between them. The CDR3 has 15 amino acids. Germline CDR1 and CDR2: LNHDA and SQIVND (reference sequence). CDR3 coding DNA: TGTGCCAGTAGTATAGTCCGGGGGCTGGGGACTGAAGCTTTCTTT. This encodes CASSIVRGLGTEAFF.

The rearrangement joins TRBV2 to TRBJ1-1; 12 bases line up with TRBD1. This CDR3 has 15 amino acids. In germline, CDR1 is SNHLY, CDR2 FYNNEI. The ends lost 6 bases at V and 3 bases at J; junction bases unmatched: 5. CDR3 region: CASRGTGGRDTEAFF. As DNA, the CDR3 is TGTGCCAGCAGGGGGACAGGGGGCAGAGACACTGAAGCTTTCTTT.

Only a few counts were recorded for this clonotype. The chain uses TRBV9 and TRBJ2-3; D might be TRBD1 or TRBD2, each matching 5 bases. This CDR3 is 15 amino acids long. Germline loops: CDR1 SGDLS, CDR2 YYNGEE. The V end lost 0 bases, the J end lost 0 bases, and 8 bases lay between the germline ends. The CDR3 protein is CASSVVGASTDTQYF. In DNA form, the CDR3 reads TGTGCCAGCAGCGTAGTCGGGGCTAGCACAGATACGCAGTATTTT.

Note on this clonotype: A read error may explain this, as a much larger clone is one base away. This CDR3 is CASGQGAGRNYGYTF. CDR3 bases: TGCGCCAGCGGCCAAGGCGCCGGGCGGAACTATGGCTACACCTTC. This chain joins TRBV4-1 and TRBJ1-2; no clear D gene. The CDR3 runs to 15 residues. The germline gives CDR1 MGHRA, CDR2 YSYEKL.

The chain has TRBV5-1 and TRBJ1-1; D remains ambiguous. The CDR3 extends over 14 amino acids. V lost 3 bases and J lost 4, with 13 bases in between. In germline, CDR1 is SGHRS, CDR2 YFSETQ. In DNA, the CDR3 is TGCGCCAGCAGCTCGCAGGCGGGTGGCACTGAAGCTTTCTTT. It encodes CASSSQAGGTEAFF.